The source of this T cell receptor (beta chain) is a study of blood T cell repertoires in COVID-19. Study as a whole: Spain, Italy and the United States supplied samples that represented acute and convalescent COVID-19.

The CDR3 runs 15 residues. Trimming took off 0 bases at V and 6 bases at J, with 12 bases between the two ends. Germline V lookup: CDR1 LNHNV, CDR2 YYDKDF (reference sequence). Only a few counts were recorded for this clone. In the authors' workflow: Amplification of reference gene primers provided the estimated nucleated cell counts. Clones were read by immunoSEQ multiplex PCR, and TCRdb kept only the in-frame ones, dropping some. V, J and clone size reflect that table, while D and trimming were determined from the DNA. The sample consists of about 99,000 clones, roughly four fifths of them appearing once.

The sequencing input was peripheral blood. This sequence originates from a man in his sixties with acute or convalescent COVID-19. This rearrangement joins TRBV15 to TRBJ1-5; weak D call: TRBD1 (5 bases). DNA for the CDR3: TGTGCCACCAGCAGAGAGGGGCAGGGCGCTCAGCCCCAGCATTTT. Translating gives CATSREGQGAQPQHF.